This section outlines one T cell receptor beta chain sequence together with its context. The data were obtained in a study of cytomegalovirus exposure and HLA in healthy donors. Primers for the PCR totalled 60 Vbeta and 13 Jbeta. Clones were read by immunoSEQ multiplex PCR, and TCRdb kept only the in-frame ones, dropping some. The repertoire holds some 71,000 clones, 70% seen once, with roughly 9.7% in the top ten. The CDR3 contains 13 residues. Per the germline V gene, CDR1 is SGHDT and CDR2 is YYEEEE. The V end lost 1 base, the J end lost 3 bases, and 8 bases lay between the germline ends. The chain joins TRBV5-6 to TRBJ2-7; no definite D call. Sequenced material: PBMCs. This clonotype originated in a woman aged 50 to 60 in good health and CMV-seropositive. The CDR3 loop is CASSLTLNYEQYF. Here the CDR3 DNA reads TGTGCCAGCAGCTTGACATTAAACTACGAGCAGTACTTC. The full variable domain, in which reference TRBV5-6 and TRBJ2-7 provide the parts outside the CDR3, is DAGVTQSPTHLIKTRGQQVTLRCSPKSGHDTVSWYQQALGQGPQFIFQYYEEEERQRGNFPDRFSGHQFPNYSSELNVNALLLGDSALYLCASSLTLNYEQYFGPGTRLTVT.